This paragraph reports one T cell receptor beta chain. Its antigen is still unknown. These data come from a study of OX40 agonist ivuxolimab in advanced cancers. About the study: The patients' treatment was ivuxolimab, an agonistic anti-OX40 (CD134) antibody.

Trimming shortened V by 7 bases and J by 2 bases, and 11 bases separated the two germline ends. Looked up from germline, CDR1 is MNHNS and CDR2 is SASEGT. The CDR3 is made up of 13 amino acids. Measured with immunoSEQ multiplex PCR; TCRdb has only the in-frame clones, and not every one. Of about 63,000 clones listed, 80% to 90% were seen once; the top ten hold 10% to 12%. Anyone with autoimmune disease history or systemic immunosuppression was excluded. Regarding the study as a whole: Among T cells, CD8+ cells averaged more expanded clones than CD4+ cells. Low levels of normalized T-cell clonal expansion also appeared in some nonresponders.

The chain recombines TRBV6-1 with TRBJ1-1; D unclear. This clonotype was obtained from an adult with an advanced solid tumor such as melanoma, head and neck, liver or kidney cancer. Specimen: CD4+ or CD8+ T cells sorted from blood, collected in a trial of the OX40 agonist ivuxolimab. The CDR3 sequence is CASTSVTNTEAFF. In nucleotides, the CDR3 is TGTGCCAGCACCAGCGTTACAAACACTGAAGCTTTCTTT.